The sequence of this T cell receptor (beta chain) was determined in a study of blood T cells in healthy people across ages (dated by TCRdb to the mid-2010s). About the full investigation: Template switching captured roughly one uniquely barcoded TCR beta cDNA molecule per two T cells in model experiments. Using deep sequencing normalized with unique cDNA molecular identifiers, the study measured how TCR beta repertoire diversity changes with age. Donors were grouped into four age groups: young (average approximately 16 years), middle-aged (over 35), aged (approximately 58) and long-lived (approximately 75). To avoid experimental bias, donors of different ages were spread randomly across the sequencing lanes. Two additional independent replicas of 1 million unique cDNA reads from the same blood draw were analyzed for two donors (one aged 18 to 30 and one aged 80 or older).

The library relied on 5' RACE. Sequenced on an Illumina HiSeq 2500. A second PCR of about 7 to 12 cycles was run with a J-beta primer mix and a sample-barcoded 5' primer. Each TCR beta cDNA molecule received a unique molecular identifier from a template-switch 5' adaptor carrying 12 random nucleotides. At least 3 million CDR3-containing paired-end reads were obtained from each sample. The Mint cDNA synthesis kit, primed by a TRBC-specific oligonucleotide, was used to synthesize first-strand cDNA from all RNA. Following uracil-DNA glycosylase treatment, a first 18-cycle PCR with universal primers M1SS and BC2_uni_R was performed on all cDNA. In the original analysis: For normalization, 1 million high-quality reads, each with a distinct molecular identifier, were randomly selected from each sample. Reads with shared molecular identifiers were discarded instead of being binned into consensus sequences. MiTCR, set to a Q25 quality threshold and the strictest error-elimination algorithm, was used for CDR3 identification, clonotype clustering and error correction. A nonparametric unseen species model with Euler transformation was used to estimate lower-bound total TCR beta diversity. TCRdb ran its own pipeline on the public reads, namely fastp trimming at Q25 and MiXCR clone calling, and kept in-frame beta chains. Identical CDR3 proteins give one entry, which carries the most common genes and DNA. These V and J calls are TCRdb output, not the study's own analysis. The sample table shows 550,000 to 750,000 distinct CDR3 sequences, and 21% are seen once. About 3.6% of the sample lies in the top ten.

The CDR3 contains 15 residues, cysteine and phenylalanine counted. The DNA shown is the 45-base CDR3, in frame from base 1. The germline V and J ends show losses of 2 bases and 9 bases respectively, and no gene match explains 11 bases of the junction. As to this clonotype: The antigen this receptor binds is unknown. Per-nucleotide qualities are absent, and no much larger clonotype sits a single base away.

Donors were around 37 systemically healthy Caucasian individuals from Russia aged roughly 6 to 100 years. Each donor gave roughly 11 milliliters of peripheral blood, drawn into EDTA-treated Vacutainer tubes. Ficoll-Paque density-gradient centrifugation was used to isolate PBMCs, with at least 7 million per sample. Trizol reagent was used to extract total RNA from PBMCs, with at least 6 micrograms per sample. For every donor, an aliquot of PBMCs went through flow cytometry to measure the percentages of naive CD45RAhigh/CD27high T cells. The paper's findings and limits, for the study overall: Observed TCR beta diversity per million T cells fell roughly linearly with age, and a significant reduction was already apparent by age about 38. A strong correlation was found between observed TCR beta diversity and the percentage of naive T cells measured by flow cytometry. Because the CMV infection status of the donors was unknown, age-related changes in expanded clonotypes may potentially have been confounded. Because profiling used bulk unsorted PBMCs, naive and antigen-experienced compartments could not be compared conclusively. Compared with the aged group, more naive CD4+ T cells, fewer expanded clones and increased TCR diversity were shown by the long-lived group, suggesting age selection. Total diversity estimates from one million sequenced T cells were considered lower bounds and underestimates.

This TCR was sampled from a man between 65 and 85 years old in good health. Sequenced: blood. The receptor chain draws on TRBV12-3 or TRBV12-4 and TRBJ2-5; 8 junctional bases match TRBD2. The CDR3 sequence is CASSLFPGGPLSQYF. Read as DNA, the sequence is TGTGCCAGCAGTTTATTTCCGGGAGGGCCCTTATCCCAGTACTTC.